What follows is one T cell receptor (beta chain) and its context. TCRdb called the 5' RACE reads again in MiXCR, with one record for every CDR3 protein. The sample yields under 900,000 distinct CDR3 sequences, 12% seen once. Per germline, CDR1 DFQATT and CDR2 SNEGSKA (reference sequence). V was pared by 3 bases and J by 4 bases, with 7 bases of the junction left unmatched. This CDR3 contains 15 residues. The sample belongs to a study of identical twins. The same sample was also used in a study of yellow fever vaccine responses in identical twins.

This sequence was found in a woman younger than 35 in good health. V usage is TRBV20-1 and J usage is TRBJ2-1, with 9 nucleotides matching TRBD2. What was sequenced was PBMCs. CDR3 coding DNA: TGCAGTGCTAGTAAACTAGCGGGTACATACAATGAGCAGTTCTTC. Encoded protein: CSASKLAGTYNEQFF.